A single T cell receptor (beta chain) is shown here with its context. Its target is unknown. V lost 8 bases to trimming and J lost 0 bases, with 12 bases between them. The V gene's germline CDR1 is SQVTM and CDR2 ANQGSEA. This CDR3 has 13 amino acids. The sample belongs to a study of T cell responses to AZD1222 COVID-19 vaccine. Study information: Both about-4-week and about-12-week second-dose recipients were combined.

The table came from immunoSEQ multiplex PCR; TCRdb's copy has only in-frame clones and leaves some out. The profile shows around 120,000 clones, approximately 90% of them singletons. General study results and limits: A rise in Spike-specific TCR breadth and depth followed two AZD1222 doses. Nearly half of spike-specific TCRs reportedly target variant regions that are unmutated in the B.1.351 and B.1.1.7 variants. CD4 TCRs associated with vaccination spanned spike, dominating at 160-218 and 743-854.

This specimen was peripheral blood, taken on day 0 of AZD1222 vaccination. This receptor was taken from an adult in good health. This rearrangement joins TRBV29-1 to TRBJ2-3, with D unresolved. CDR3 residues: CSPVVSSTDTQYF. DNA of the CDR3: TGCAGCCCCGTTGTAAGTAGCACAGATACGCAGTATTTT.